This T cell receptor (beta chain) was retrieved from a study of beta chain features in type 1 diabetes. Study details: Patients did not differ from healthy donors in age, gender or cell yield.

Sampling consisted of one heparinised blood draw per donor, averaging approximately 120 mL. Stem cell-like memory, regulatory, central memory and naive CD4+ cells were sorted via CD45RO/CCR7/CD25/CD127/CD95/CD27. Expressed TCRB transcripts were sequenced because the entire RNA isolate underwent reverse transcription. Generated by immunoSEQ multiplex PCR, the TCRdb table keeps only in-frame clones and is missing some. Of fewer than 650,000 clones listed, about 16% are singletons. This clone was found a few times. Trimming took 0 bases from V and 3 from J, leaving 14 bases between them. The CDR3 is 16 amino acids. CDR1 LNHNV and CDR2 YYDKDF come from the germline V gene (reference sequence).

The sequenced sample was naive CD4+ T cells from blood. The rearrangement uses TRBV15 and TRBJ1-1, with D possibly matching TRBD1 (5 bases). The origin of this receptor is a man in his late teens or twenties in good health. Written as DNA, the CDR3 is TGTGCCACCAGCAGAGAGGGACCCCTAAGGGACACTGAAGCTTTCTTT. Its translation is CATSREGPLRDTEAFF. Supplemented by reference TRBV15 and TRBJ1-1, the full variable domain reads DAMVIQNPRYQVTQFGKPVTLSCSQTLNHNVMYWYQQKSSQAPKLLFHYYDKDFNNEADTPDNFQSRRPNTSFCFLDIRSPGLGDTAMYLCATSREGPLRDTEAFFGQGTRLTVV.